This T cell receptor beta chain stems from a study of PD-1 blockade in classical Hodgkin lymphoma. Points from the study as a whole: At C4D1, TCR diversity had climbed significantly for CD4+ cells, though not for CD8+ cells. The causes of the repertoire differences, possibly disease activity or prior therapy, remain undefined. Diversity similar to that of newly diagnosed patients was seen at baseline in complete responders. Excluded were patients who started nivolumab under 1 year after ASCT, a group that had lower diversity.

The V gene end was trimmed by 5 bases and the J gene end by 1 base; junction bases not matched to a gene: 6. CDR1 is MNHEY and CDR2 is SMNVEV in the germline V gene (reference sequence). The CDR3 length is 17 residues. All the patients suffered relapse after autologous stem cell transplantation, and brentuximab vedotin exposure differed. It was by magnetic negative selection that CD4+ T cells were purified from thawed PBMCs. As to this clone: The antigen remains unidentified.

Profiling relied on immunoSEQ multiplex PCR, and the TCRdb table lists in-frame clones only, not all of them. The sample shows 25,000 or so clones, 70% to 80% of them seen only once. The chain couples TRBV27 to TRBJ2-3; 13 bases map to TRBD2. This clonotype was sampled from a human donor with classical Hodgkin lymphoma. The sequencing here drew on CD4+ T cells from blood, taken at baseline. The CDR3 loop is CASSPSGLAGRTDTQYF. The CDR3 DNA reads as TGTGCCAGCAGTCCCTCGGGACTAGCGGGGCGCACAGATACGCAGTATTTT.